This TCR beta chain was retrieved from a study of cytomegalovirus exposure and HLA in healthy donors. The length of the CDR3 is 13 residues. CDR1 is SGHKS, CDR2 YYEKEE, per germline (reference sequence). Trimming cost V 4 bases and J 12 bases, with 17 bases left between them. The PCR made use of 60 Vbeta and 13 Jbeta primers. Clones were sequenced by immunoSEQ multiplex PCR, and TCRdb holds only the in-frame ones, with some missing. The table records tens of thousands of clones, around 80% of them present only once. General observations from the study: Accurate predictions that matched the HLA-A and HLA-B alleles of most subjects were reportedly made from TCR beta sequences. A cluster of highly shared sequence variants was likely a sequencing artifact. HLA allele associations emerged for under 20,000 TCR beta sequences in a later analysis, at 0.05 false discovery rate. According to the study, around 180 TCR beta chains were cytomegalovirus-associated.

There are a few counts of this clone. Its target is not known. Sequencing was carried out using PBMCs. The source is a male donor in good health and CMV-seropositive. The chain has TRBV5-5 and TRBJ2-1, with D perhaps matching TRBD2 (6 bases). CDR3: CASSLGDPEGQFF. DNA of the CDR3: TGTGCCAGCAGCCTAGGGGACCCGGAGGGGCAGTTCTTC.